These 22 T cell receptor beta chains were all obtained from the same sample, sequenced in a study of beta chain features in type 1 diabetes. Expressed TCRB transcripts got sequenced, as all isolated RNA was reverse transcribed. Profiled with immunoSEQ multiplex PCR; TCRdb holds only in-frame clones, not every one. This table has 300,000 to 400,000 clones, 11% appearing once. The specimen was naive CD4+ T cells from blood. The receptors derive from a woman aged 25 to 39 in good health.

This clone has just a few counts. This chain connects TRBV6-5 to TRBJ2-4, with a tentative D call TRBD2 (5 bases). Germline lookup yields CDR1 MNHEY and CDR2 SVGAGI. CDR3 size: 14 residues. V lost 5 bases and J 6 bases, leaving 14 bases between the germline ends. CDR3 coding DNA: TGTGCCAGCAGTCAGACGATTGGGAGAAACATTCAGTACTTC. It translates to CASSQTIGRNIQYF.

This clone has only a few counts. This rearrangement joins TRBV7-9 to TRBJ1-2; 8 bases line up with TRBD1. Germline CDR1 reads SEHNR; CDR2 reads FQNEAQ (reference sequence). The ends lost 5 bases at V and 4 bases at J; junction bases unmatched: 6. The CDR3 loop spans 14 amino acids. The DNA of the CDR3 is TGTGCCAGCAGCGCCACAGGGGGAGGCTATGGCTACACCTTC. Amino acids: CASSATGGGYGYTF.

The chain couples TRBV6-6 to TRBJ2-2, with 14 bases fitting TRBD2. CDR3 length equals 15 residues. With V trimmed by 2 bases and J by 8 bases, 1 base remained unmatched. The germline CDR1 and CDR2 sequences are MNHNY and SVGAGI (reference sequence). The CDR3 spells CASSYGTSGRGELFF. The CDR3 DNA sequence: TGTGCCAGCAGTTACGGGACTAGCGGGAGAGGGGAGCTGTTTTTT.

The V gene is TRBV7-9, the J gene TRBJ2-2; TRBD1 aligns across 10 bases. V was pared by 4 bases and J by 4 bases, with 9 bases of the junction left unmatched. This CDR3 is 17 amino acids long. Germline assignment: CDR1 SEHNR and CDR2 FQNEAQ (reference sequence). CDR3 nucleotide sequence: TGTGCCAGCAGCTCCCCATTGGGACAGGGGTTCACCGGGGAGCTGTTTTTT. It translates to CASSSPLGQGFTGELFF. Full variable domain (missing parts from reference TRBV7-9 and TRBJ2-2): DTGVSQNPRHKITKRGQNVTFRCDPISEHNRLYWYRQTLGQGPEFLTYFQNEAQLEKSRLLSDRFSAERPKGSFSTLEIQRTEQGDSAMYLCASSSPLGQGFTGELFFGEGSRLTVL.

This clone has more than one count but fewer than ten. In DNA, the CDR3 is TGTGCCAGCACCTTCGGTGGGAAGGGAGGCAATGAGCAGTTCTTC. Its protein product is CASTFGGKGGNEQFF. The genes are TRBV28 and TRBJ2-1, with a weak D call TRBD2 (6 bases). The germline V gene has CDR1 MDHEN and CDR2 SYDVKM. This CDR3 has 15 amino acids. The V end lost 7 bases, the J end lost 6 bases, and 19 bases lay between the germline ends.

The chain combines TRBV28 with TRBJ1-2; TRBD1 agrees at 7 bases. The CDR3 consists of 13 residues. V dropped 4 bases and J dropped 8; count of bases not matched to a gene: 7. Germline loops: CDR1 MDHEN, CDR2 SYDVKM. The CDR3 is CASSSGGLEGYTF. Here the CDR3 DNA reads TGTGCCAGCAGTTCAGGGGGACTAGAAGGCTACACCTTC.

This clone has more than one count but fewer than ten. CDR3 nucleotide sequence: TGTGCCAGCTCACAGGCACAGATAACCTACGAGCAGTACTTC. It is translated as CASSQAQITYEQYF. This chain connects TRBV18 to TRBJ2-7; unclear D gene. This CDR3 comprises 14 residues. V lost 4 bases and J 2 bases, leaving 12 bases between the germline ends. CDR1 KGHSH and CDR2 LQKENI come from the germline V gene. Full variable domain (outside the CDR3, taken from reference TRBV18 and TRBJ2-7): NAGVMQNPRHLVRRRGQEARLRCSPMKGHSHVYWYRQLPEEGLKFMVYLQKENIIDESGMPKERFSAEFPKEGPSILRIQQVVRGDSAAYFCASSQAQITYEQYFGPGTRLTVT.

This sequence joins TRBV14 and TRBJ2-3; 8 nucleotides agree with TRBD2. Germline trimming cut 4 bases from V and 8 bases from J; bases unmatched to any gene: 8. Germline V lookup: CDR1 SGHDN, CDR2 FVKESK. The CDR3 consists of 14 residues. DNA for the CDR3: TGTGCCAGCAGCCTCCAAGCGGGAGTTGGTACGCAGTATTTT. Protein product: CASSLQAGVGTQYF.

The chain carries TRBV5-1 and TRBJ1-2; tentatively, D is TRBD1 (5 bases). Per the germline V gene, CDR1 is SGHRS and CDR2 is YFSETQ. Trimming took off 3 bases at V and 4 bases at J, with 13 bases between the two ends. The CDR3 spans 14 residues. The CDR3 reads CASSYSGESYGYTF. CDR3 DNA: TGCGCCAGCAGCTATTCGGGGGAAAGCTATGGCTACACCTTC.

The V call is TRBV11-1, the J call TRBJ2-1, with D possibly TRBD2 on 5 matching bases. This CDR3 comprises 13 residues. Germline V lookup: CDR1 SGHAT, CDR2 FQDESV (reference sequence). Trimming cost V 6 bases and J 3 bases, with 9 bases left between them. CDR3 protein: CASSRGLYNEQFF. CDR3 nucleotides: TGTGCCAGCAGTCGGGGTCTCTACAATGAGCAGTTCTTC.

This chain links TRBV28 with TRBJ2-3, with 7 bases identical to TRBD1. From germline, CDR1 is MDHEN and CDR2 SYDVKM. V shed 2 bases, J shed 0 bases, and the junction held 2 bases outside the gene matches. This CDR3 has 15 amino acids. CDR3 amino acids: CASSLLRGSTDTQYF. The DNA of the CDR3 is TGTGCCAGCAGTTTACTCAGGGGGAGCACAGATACGCAGTATTTT.

This clone was found a few times. The rearrangement uses TRBV6-4 and TRBJ2-2, with 7 nucleotides matching TRBD2. The J segment lost 2 bases and the V segment lost 9 bases, leaving 6 bases of the junction unmatched. The CDR3 is made up of 14 amino acids. The germline gives CDR1 MRHNA, CDR2 SNTAGT. CDR3 residues: CASSGTTNTGELFF. The CDR3 DNA reads as TGTGCCAGTTCCGGGACTACTAACACCGGGGAGCTGTTTTTT.

CDR3: CASSLAAGGQGVGEQFF. CDR3 bases: TGTGCCAGCAGCTTAGCGGCAGGGGGACAGGGGGTTGGTGAGCAGTTCTTC. The chain joins TRBV7-2 to TRBJ2-1; 11 nucleotides line up with TRBD1. Looked up from germline, CDR1 is SGHTA and CDR2 is FQGNSA. After removal of 0 bases from V and 9 bases from J, the junction contained 10 bases not matched to a gene. The CDR3 is 17 residues long.

V is TRBV7-2 and J is TRBJ2-2; tentatively, D is TRBD1 (6 bases). Germline V gives CDR1 SGHTA, CDR2 FQGNSA. The CDR3 consists of 13 residues. Trimming removed 11 bases at V and 1 base at J, with 11 bases between. CDR3 in DNA: TGTGCCGGTTCGGACAGGAACACCGGGGAGCTGTTTTTT. It specifies CAGSDRNTGELFF.

This clone turned up a few times. V is TRBV28 and J is TRBJ2-1; D remains ambiguous. In germline, CDR1 is MDHEN, CDR2 SYDVKM. This CDR3 has 11 amino acids. V was cut by 6 bases and J by 8 bases, with 8 bases left in between. CDR3 DNA sequence: TGTGCCAGCAGGCTATTCGATGAGCAGTTCTTC. Translating gives CASRLFDEQFF.

The CDR3 nucleotides are TGTGCCAGCAGGCCGGGAGGGAACGAGCAGTACTTC. This translates into CASRPGGNEQYF. The chain carries TRBV6-6 and TRBJ2-7; 8 nucleotides line up with TRBD2. The CDR3 runs to 12 residues. The ends lost 6 bases at V and 5 bases at J; junction bases unmatched: 3. Germline V gives CDR1 MNHNY, CDR2 SVGAGI (reference sequence).

This clone was seen a single time. The gene calls are TRBV28 and TRBJ2-3, with D tentatively TRBD2 (5 bases). The CDR3 sequence is 17 residues long. Germline V gene lookup returns CDR1 MDHEN and CDR2 SYDVKM. Deletions cut 1 base from V and 8 bases from J, with 22 bases between. The CDR3 region is CASSLFGRGTGGGTQYF. DNA for the CDR3: TGTGCCAGCAGTTTATTCGGACGGGGAACGGGTGGCGGTACGCAGTATTTT.

The sample holds a few counts of this clone. This chain connects TRBV4-2 to TRBJ1-5, with a weak D call TRBD1 (6 bases). Trimming pared 1 base from V and 0 bases from J, leaving 13 bases between. Germline V lookup: CDR1 LGHNA, CDR2 YNFKEQ. This CDR3 contains 17 residues. CDR3 residues: CASSQVLTGYSNQPQHF. The DNA for the CDR3 is TGTGCCAGCAGCCAAGTTTTGACAGGATATAGCAATCAGCCCCAGCATTTT.

This clone was counted only a few times. The chain links TRBV18 to TRBJ1-1, with 7 bases that match TRBD1. CDR1 and CDR2 from the germline V gene are KGHSH and LQKENI. CDR3 length: 15 residues. V lost 3 bases to trimming and J lost 6 bases; unmatched junction nucleotides: 10. The CDR3, as DNA: TGTGCCAGCTCACCCACGACAGGGACGGTACCTGAAGCTTTCTTT. The encoded protein is CASSPTTGTVPEAFF.

This clone showed up just a few times. The rearrangement joins TRBV29-1 to TRBJ2-7; D perhaps matches TRBD1 (6 bases). V shed 4 bases and J shed 0 bases, with 10 bases lying between them. The CDR3 is 13 residues long. Germline CDR1 reads SQVTM; CDR2 reads ANQGSEA. The CDR3 DNA reads as TGCAGCGTTGCTGGACAGAGCTCCTACGAGCAGTACTTC. Translation gives CSVAGQSSYEQYF.

Only a few counts were recorded for this clone. This chain links TRBV7-2 with TRBJ2-5; 8 bases fit TRBD1. Per germline, CDR1 SGHTA and CDR2 FQGNSA. This CDR3 comprises 16 residues. Trimming cost V 6 bases and J 5 bases; bases outside gene matches: 14. For the CDR3, the DNA is TGTGCCAGCAGTGGGAGATCAGGGGGCCGCCGGGAGACCCAGTACTTC. This sequence encodes CASSGRSGGRRETQYF.

This clone was seen a few times. At one boundary the junction diverges from the germline segment, which might be a read error. The chain is built from TRBV20-1 and TRBJ1-2; weak D call: TRBD1 (6 bases). Germline CDR1 is DFQATT and CDR2 is SNEGSKA (reference sequence). The length of the CDR3 is 11 residues. The CDR3 nucleotides read TGTGGGAAGGGGGATTACTATGGCTACACCTTC. Translation: CGKGDYYGYTF.